Listed below are T cell receptor beta chains from one sample, sequenced in a study of T cell repertoires in ileal Crohn's disease. Libraries were prepared by immunoSEQ multiplex PCR; TCRdb keeps only in-frame clonotypes and omits some of them. Here the sample spans some 9,400 clones, around 73% being singletons. The sequenced sample was ileal tissue. The receptors were gathered from an adult with Crohn's disease. Both conserved end residues are part of each CDR3. A D gene is named only where the DNA matches it firmly. Clone size is stated in some rows and not others, as once, few, many or a class when expanded.

d_call j_call clone_size v_call cdr3_aa cdr3_nt
NA TRBJ2-6 NA TRBV27 CASSFLQGSGANVLTF TGTGCCAGCAGTTTCTTACAGGGCTCTGGGGCCAACGTCCTGACTTTC
NA TRBJ2-1 NA TRBV5-1 CASSLGWAGRYNEQFF TGCGCCAGCAGCTTGGGGTGGGCGGGGCGATACAATGAGCAGTTCTTC
TRBD1 TRBJ1-5 once TRBV6-1 CASSEGGGADQPQHF TGTGCCAGCAGTGAAGGAGGGGGCGCCGATCAGCCCCAGCATTTT
NA TRBJ2-2 NA TRBV9 CASSPLGSSGELFF TGTGCCAGCAGCCCCCTGGGTAGCTCCGGGGAGCTGTTTTTT
TRBD2 TRBJ2-1 NA TRBV6-4 CASSLQIREGPYNEQFF TGTGCCAGCAGTCTTCAAATCCGGGAGGGCCCTTACAATGAGCAGTTCTTC
NA TRBJ1-2 NA TRBV20-1 CSARRSGGYTF TGCAGTGCTAGGCGCTCAGGGGGCTACACCTTC
TRBD1 TRBJ2-1 NA TRBV6-6 CASSSLGQGYNEQFF TGTGCCAGCAGTTCTTTGGGACAGGGGTACAATGAGCAGTTCTTC
TRBD1 TRBJ2-1 few TRBV6-5 CASSYGTGSYNEQFF TGTGCCAGCAGTTACGGGACAGGGTCCTACAATGAGCAGTTCTTC
TRBD2 TRBJ2-1 NA TRBV9 CASGTSDPNEQFF TGTGCCTCCGGGACTAGCGATCCCAATGAGCAGTTCTTC
NA TRBJ1-5 NA TRBV7-6 CASSSTENQPQHF TGTGCCAGCAGCTCGACAGAAAATCAGCCCCAGCATTTT
NA TRBJ1-1 NA TRBV5-5 CASSLGTANTEAFF TGTGCCAGCAGCTTGGGGACAGCTAACACTGAAGCTTTCTTT
TRBD1 TRBJ1-1 NA TRBV13 CASSLPGYRGTEAFF TGTGCCAGCAGCTTACCCGGGTACAGGGGTACTGAAGCTTTCTTT
TRBD1 TRBJ2-2 NA TRBV4-1 CASSQIDRVGSTGELFF TGCGCCAGCAGCCAAATCGACAGGGTAGGGTCCACCGGGGAGCTGTTTTTT
TRBD1 TRBJ1-1 NA TRBV2 CASSGRERGRGTEAFF TGTGCCAGCAGTGGCCGGGAGAGGGGGCGAGGAACTGAAGCTTTCTTT
TRBD2 TRBJ2-1 few TRBV30 CAWSGGRGKYNEQFF TGTGCCTGGAGTGGAGGGAGGGGAAAATACAATGAGCAGTTCTTC
TRBD2 TRBJ2-3 NA TRBV7-2 CATTSGGAVTDTQYF TGTGCCACGACTAGCGGGGGGGCTGTAACAGATACGCAGTATTTT
TRBD2 TRBJ2-5 NA TRBV25-1 CASSEFSGRGKETQYF TGTGCCAGCAGTGAATTTAGCGGGAGAGGTAAAGAGACCCAGTACTTC
TRBD1 TRBJ2-7 NA TRBV11-1 CASSLALGQVYEQYF TGTGCCAGCAGCTTAGCTCTAGGACAGGTCTACGAGCAGTACTTC
NA TRBJ1-1 few TRBV5-4 CASSPGQRETEAFF TGTGCCAGCAGCCCTGGACAGAGAGAAACAGAAGCTTTCTTT
TRBD2 TRBJ2-5 NA TRBV29-1 CSVEPSGAKTQYF TGCAGCGTTGAACCTAGCGGGGCAAAGACCCAGTACTTC